This T cell receptor beta chain stems from a study of shared clonotypes between healthy human individuals. Methods used by the authors: For the immunoSEQ data, sequences were junction-only without quality scores, so filtering differed. Assay used: immunoSEQ multiplex PCR; TCRdb lists only in-frame clones, some missing. V and J calls and clone size follow that table, whereas D and trimming were derived from the DNA. Of about 490,000 clones in the sample, around 73% were seen once. As for this clone: Its antigen is unidentified.

The CDR3 runs to 12 residues. Germline V gene sequence: CDR1 SEHNR, CDR2 FQNEAQ (reference sequence). After removal of 5 bases from V and 12 bases from J, the junction contained 8 bases not matched to a gene. Study results and limitations: An effect of sequencing depth on clonotype sharing among donors was expected.

Donors included only healthy HIV-negative adults lacking recent acute infections or vaccinations. Every donor was a Caucasian adult from Nashville, Tennessee. This chain uses TRBV7-9 with TRBJ2-7; 9 positions match TRBD2. Sequencing was performed on PBMCs. The receptor's source is a woman aged 40-49 years in good health. Some clones in this sample may be carry-over from other donors' samples. The CDR3 sequence: CASSLEREVPYF. In DNA, the CDR3 is TGTGCCAGCAGCCTGGAGCGGGAGGTCCCGTACTTC.